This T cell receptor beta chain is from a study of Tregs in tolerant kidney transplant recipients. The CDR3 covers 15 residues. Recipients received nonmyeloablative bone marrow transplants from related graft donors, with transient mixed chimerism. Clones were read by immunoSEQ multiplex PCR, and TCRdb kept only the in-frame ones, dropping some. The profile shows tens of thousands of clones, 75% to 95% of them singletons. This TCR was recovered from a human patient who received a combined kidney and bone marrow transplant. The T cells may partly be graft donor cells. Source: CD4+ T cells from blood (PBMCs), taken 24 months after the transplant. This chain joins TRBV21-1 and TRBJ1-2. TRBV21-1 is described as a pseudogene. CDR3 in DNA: TGTGCCAGCAGCAAAGATCCTAGGCCCAGCTATGGCTACACCTTC. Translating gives CASSKDPRPSYGYTF.